The 11 T cell receptor beta chains in this list originate from one sample, sequenced in a study of metastatic and nonmetastatic thyroid tumors. With MiXCR, TCRdb called clones anew from the PCR reads. The table shows 20,000 to 25,000 clones, with about 13% occurring only once. None of the patients had undergone any treatment ahead of thyroid surgery. The sample taken for sequencing was blood. The source of these receptors is a female donor with papillary thyroid cancer or a benign thyroid nodule (not recorded which). Some clones in this sample may be carry-over from other donors' samples.

Comments on this clone: The junction departs from germline at one end; a sequencing error may be responsible. The CDR3 bases are TGTGCTAGCAGCCCGGACTCCTACTATGAGCCGTTCTTC. Its translation is CASSPDSYYEPFF. The chain employs TRBV7-7 and TRBJ2-1; TRBD2 is a possible D gene (5 bases). CDR1 is SSHAT, CDR2 FNYEAQ, per germline (reference sequence). This CDR3 is built from 13 residues.

This clone was counted many times. The rearrangement joins TRBV20-1 to TRBJ2-1; the D gene could be TRBD1 or TRBD2 (5 bases each). CDR1 is DFQATT and CDR2 is SNEGSKA in the germline V gene (reference sequence). The CDR3 has 13 residues. V lost 5 bases to trimming and J lost 10 bases, with 18 bases between them. This CDR3 is CSAPRTGGYEQFF. CDR3 coding DNA: TGCAGTGCTCCCCGGACTGGGGGTTACGAGCAGTTCTTC.

In its sample, this clone was seen many times. The chain employs TRBV9 and TRBJ2-2; no reliable D call. Trimming left V 0 bases short and J 7 bases short, with 13 bases between. Germline V lookup: CDR1 SGDLS, CDR2 YYNGEE. CDR3 length: 15 amino acids. Here the CDR3 reads CASSVGWGLGGELFF. CDR3 DNA: TGTGCCAGCAGCGTAGGATGGGGATTGGGCGGGGAGCTGTTTTTT.

The V gene is TRBV30, the J gene TRBJ1-6; D remains ambiguous. Germline CDR1 GTSNPN, CDR2 SVGIG (reference sequence). The CDR3 is 14 amino acids. The ends were cut back, 5 bases at V and 4 bases at J, with 12 bases in the middle. The CDR3 reads CAWQPGSYNSPLHF. DNA for the CDR3: TGTGCCTGGCAACCCGGGTCATATAATTCACCCCTCCACTTT.

This clone has at least ten counts. The chain has TRBV19 and TRBJ1-4, with D perhaps matching TRBD1 (5 bases). Germline CDR1 is LNHDA and CDR2 is SQIVND (reference sequence). The V end was cut by 3 bases, the J end by 8 bases, with 10 bases between. This CDR3 has 13 amino acids. CDR3 sequence reads: CASSIDRGEKLFF. The CDR3 DNA sequence: TGTGCCAGTAGTATCGACCGGGGGGAAAAACTGTTTTTT.

This clone was seen ten or more times. CDR3 amino acids: CASSQEIRSELFF. The CDR3 bases are TGTGCCAGCAGCCAAGAAATCCGGTCGGAGCTGTTTTTT. This chain links TRBV3-1 with TRBJ2-2; no definite D call. Germline CDR1 reads LGHDT; CDR2 reads YNNKEL (reference sequence). Trimming pared 0 bases from V and 10 bases from J, leaving 9 bases between. The CDR3 runs to 13 residues.

At least ten counts were recorded for this clone. The chain recombines TRBV11-2 with TRBJ1-2; 7 nucleotides line up with TRBD1. After removal of 5 bases from V and 7 bases from J, the junction contained 4 bases not matched to a gene. CDR1 is SGHAT, CDR2 FQNNGV, per germline. This CDR3 is 12 amino acids long. CDR3 sequence: CASSPGGGGYTF. CDR3 sequence (DNA): TGTGCCAGCAGCCCAGGGGGGGGTGGCTACACCTTC.

There are many counts of this clone. CDR3 loop: CATSERDNYGYTF. The CDR3 DNA is TGTGCCACCAGTGAACGGGATAACTATGGCTACACCTTC. V is TRBV24-1 and J is TRBJ1-2; D is undetermined. Deletions cut 4 bases from V and 1 base from J, with 6 bases between. The germline V gene has CDR1 KGHDR and CDR2 SFDVKD. The CDR3 totals 13 residues.

This clone was found many times. The chain recombines TRBV7-9 with TRBJ2-3, with 8 bases lining up with TRBD2. J was trimmed by 1 base and V by 6 bases; bases with no gene match: 3. This CDR3 comprises 14 residues. Looked up from germline, CDR1 is SEHNR and CDR2 is FQNEAQ (reference sequence). The CDR3, as DNA: TGTGCCAGCAGTTCTAGCGGGCGCACAGATACGCAGTATTTT. Residues: CASSSSGRTDTQYF.

In this sample, this clone turned up many times. The rearrangement joins TRBV20-1 to TRBJ1-6; D is uncertain. The V end was cut by 3 bases, the J end by 8 bases, with 11 bases between. The CDR3 extends over 13 amino acids. Germline V gene sequence: CDR1 DFQATT, CDR2 SNEGSKA (reference sequence). As DNA, the CDR3 is TGCAGTGCTAGCAGCCAAACGGATTCACCCCTCCACTTT. This translates into CSASSQTDSPLHF.

This clone has ten or more counts. Other DNA sequences within the sample encode an identical CDR3. Here the CDR3 DNA reads TGTGCCAGCAGCTTTTCCTACGAGCAGTACTTC. This translates into CASSFSYEQYF. The chain uses TRBV7-2 and TRBJ2-7; no definite D call. V gave up 3 bases and J gave up 1 base, with 1 base separating them. CDR3 length equals 11 residues. The germline gives CDR1 SGHTA, CDR2 FQGNSA.